This T cell receptor (beta chain) was identified in a study of identical twins. Whole-study results and caveats: Memory repertoires showed no such pattern, whereas abundant cord blood beta clonotypes carried fewer insertions.

V lost 2 bases and J 3 bases, leaving 19 bases between the germline ends. Germline V gene sequence: CDR1 SGHVS, CDR2 FQNEAQ. CDR3 length: 17 amino acids. TCRdb used MiXCR to reprocess the 5' RACE reads, holding one entry per CDR3 protein. The sample includes hundreds of thousands of distinct CDR3 sequences, around 24% of them seen just once. Regarding this clonotype: Its antigen is unknown.

A further study also used this sample, focusing on T cells expressing NK-cell markers. Per that study: Cells sorted as CD3+CD56+NKG2C+, CD3+CD56+NKG2C- and CD3+CD56-NKG2C+ T cells supplied the TCR beta repertoires. Dominant NKG2C+ clonotype frequencies of roughly 1.0-7.5% of CD8+ T cells were measured in 5 or 6 donors. A few of the donors also had these clonotypes leading their CD3+CD56-NKG2C+ fraction.

This sequence joins TRBV7-8 and TRBJ1-1; a weak D match, TRBD1 (5 bases). The receptor was isolated from a woman between 18 and 29 years old in good health. Sequencing used CD4+ T cells sorted from blood. The CDR3 is CASSLRVLGGLDTEAFF. The CDR3, as DNA: TGTGCCAGCAGCTTAAGGGTTCTCGGGGGATTGGACACTGAAGCTTTCTTT.